Described below is a single T cell receptor beta chain sequence and its context. Its specificity is not known. The template was genomic DNA from peripheral blood, not RNA. CDR3 size: 15 residues. Germline CDR1 and CDR2: SGHTA and FQGNSA. The trim removed 5 bases at V and 3 bases at J, leaving 7 bases unmatched. The record originates from a study of T cell repertoires in aging, cancer and after chemotherapy. Study at large: Pre- and post-chemotherapy samples were paired from chronic lymphocytic leukemia patients treated with fludarabine- or bendamustine-based regimens.

Study-level points and caveats: Compared with age-matched healthy donors, untreated hematological or solid cancer patients showed higher blood TCR clonality.

Rearranged V-D-J TRB sequences were amplified with a mixed TRB-A/B primer pool. One entry per CDR3 protein results from TCRdb running MiXCR on the multiplex PCR reads. Among fewer than 7,000 distinct CDR3 sequences, 25% to 35% were seen once, and the ten largest hold 25% to 35%. The rearrangement joins TRBV7-2 to TRBJ2-3, with TRBD2 identical over 8 bases. Sample: blood. This sequence originates from a human donor with a blood cancer. Here the CDR3 DNA reads TGTGCCAGCAGCCACAGGCGGGGGGCTACAGATACGCAGTATTTT. This sequence encodes CASSHRRGATDTQYF.